This T cell receptor (beta chain) came from a study of T-cell memory formation after mild COVID-19. Study-level results: CD4/CD8 balance held among clones contracting day 15 to 85, and later expanders leaned CD4+.

This clonotype was counted at least ten times. Antigen unknown. Trimming took 5 bases from V and 0 from J, leaving 11 bases between them. The germline CDR1 and CDR2 sequences are SGHVS and FNYEAQ. The CDR3 loop spans 15 amino acids. Researchers used 5'RACE with constant-segment primers to make TCR alpha and TCR beta cDNA libraries that carry sample barcodes and UMIs. TCRdb reprocessed the 5' RACE reads with MiXCR, giving one entry per CDR3 protein. The table has roughly 380,000 distinct CDR3 sequences, approximately 27% seen once. The sequenced material came from PBMCs or a T cell subset sorted from them (not recorded which). This clonotype was sampled from an adult woman who had mild COVID-19 (a few samples of this study predate the infection). Cell type and time point are not known. V and J are TRBV7-6 and TRBJ1-3; D call uncertain. CDR3 sequence: CASSPTPSSGNTIYF. In DNA, the CDR3 is TGTGCCAGCAGCCCGACGCCCAGCTCTGGAAACACCATATATTTT. The full variable domain, with the rest looked up from reference TRBV7-6 and TRBJ1-3, is GAGVSQSPRYKVTKRGQDVALRCDPISGHVSLYWYRQALGQGPEFLTYFNYEAQQDKSGLPNDRFSAERPEGSISTLTIQRTEQRDSAMYRCASSPTPSSGNTIYFGEGSWLTVV.